The 5 T cell receptor beta chains below were found in one sample sequenced in a study of T cell clonotyping in hematopoietic cell transplantation. The protocol was immunoSEQ multiplex PCR, while the TCRdb copy is restricted to in-frame clones and leaves out a portion. This table holds several thousand clones, around 82% found once. The sequencing here drew on peripheral blood mononuclear cells, taken 30 days after allogeneic stem cell transplant. Receptor source: a male patient aged 60-69 years who had an allogeneic stem cell transplant from an unrelated donor, so the T cells may come from the graft donor. Some clones in this sample may be carry-over from other donors' samples.

This rearrangement joins TRBV27 to TRBJ2-6; D is unresolved. V was clipped by 2 bases and J by 2 bases, with 1 base between them. Per the germline V gene, CDR1 is MNHEY and CDR2 is SMNVEV (reference sequence). The CDR3 covers 13 residues. CDR3 sequence (DNA): TGTGCCAGCAGTTTAACTGGGGCCAACGTCCTGACTTTC. This gives the protein CASSLTGANVLTF.

The chain has TRBV10-2 and TRBJ2-7; 10 nucleotides match TRBD1. Germline CDR1 WSHSY, CDR2 SAAADI. J gave up 12 bases and V 3 bases, and 11 bases lay outside the gene matches. This CDR3 is built from 14 residues. This CDR3 is CASSEPGQGDTSYF. The CDR3 DNA reads as TGCGCCAGCAGTGAACCAGGACAGGGGGATACTTCGTACTTC.

The rearrangement links TRBV30 to TRBJ2-1; perhaps D is TRBD1 or TRBD2 (5 bases each). In germline, CDR1 is GTSNPN, CDR2 SVGIG (reference sequence). V lost 1 base and J lost 0, with 10 bases in between. The CDR3 sequence is 15 residues long. The CDR3 is CAWSGGASSYNEQFF. The CDR3 DNA sequence: TGTGCCTGGAGTGGAGGGGCTAGCTCCTACAATGAGCAGTTCTTC.

The chain combines TRBV18 with TRBJ2-2; 14 nucleotides agree with TRBD2. The CDR3 extends over 20 amino acids. V dropped 1 base and J dropped 2; count of bases not matched to a gene: 9. Germline V gene data show CDR1 as KGHSH and CDR2 as LQKENI. The CDR3 region is CASSPQGTSGSPGNTGELFF. The CDR3 DNA is TGTGCCAGCTCACCACAAGGGACTAGCGGGAGTCCCGGAAACACCGGGGAGCTGTTTTTT.

The V call is TRBV19, the J call TRBJ2-3; possibly TRBD1 or TRBD2 for D (5 bases each). CDR3 length: 16 residues. V lost 4 bases, J lost 3 bases, and 17 bases lay in between. Germline lookup yields CDR1 LNHDA and CDR2 SQIVND (reference sequence). CDR3 loop: CASSTGEGERTDTQYF. The DNA for the CDR3 is TGTGCCAGTAGTACCGGGGAAGGGGAAAGGACAGATACGCAGTATTTT. Complete variable domain (other parts from reference TRBV19 and TRBJ2-3): DGGITQSPKYLFRKEGQNVTLSCEQNLNHDAMYWYRQDPGQGLRLIYYSQIVNDFQKGDIAEGYSVSREKKESFPLTVTSAQKNPTAFYLCASSTGEGERTDTQYFGPGTRLTVL.